Listed here are 32 T cell receptor beta chains from one sample, sequenced in a study of tumor and adjacent non-tumor tissue in lung cancer. Three rounds of nested PCR, following a modified ARM-PCR protocol, produced the TCRbeta library. TCRdb called the multiplex PCR reads again in MiXCR, with one record for every CDR3 protein. Altogether some 97,000 distinct CDR3 sequences are present, about 62% being singletons, with the ten largest covering 15% to 20%. No cell sorting was done before RNA was extracted from the tissue. The normal lung tissue was taken more than 3 cm from the tumor edge. The sequenced sample was distant non-tumor lung tissue. The source of these receptors is a man under 40 with non-small cell lung cancer.

This chain uses TRBV29-1 with TRBJ1-1; D not certain. The CDR3 totals 13 residues. Trimming pared 4 bases from V and 1 base from J, leaving 10 bases between. Germline V gene data show CDR1 as SQVTM and CDR2 as ANQGSEA. The CDR3: CSVVVAGNTEAFF. CDR3 nucleotides: TGCAGCGTTGTAGTGGCTGGGAACACTGAAGCTTTCTTT. Filled out from reference TRBV29-1 and TRBJ1-1, the complete variable domain reads SAVISQKPSRDICQRGTSLTIQCQVDSQVTMMFWYRQQPGQSLTLIATANQGSEATYESGFVIDKFPISRPNLTFSTLTVSNMSPEDSSIYLCSVVVAGNTEAFFGQGTRLTVV.

The chain joins TRBV18 to TRBJ2-7; a weak D match, TRBD1 (5 bases). This CDR3 is built from 15 residues. Germline values: CDR1 KGHSH, CDR2 LQKENI. Trimming took off 2 bases at V and 2 bases at J, with 13 bases between the two ends. The CDR3 loop is CASSPGAGRTYEQYF. CDR3 nucleotides: TGTGCCAGCTCACCAGGGGCAGGGCGAACCTACGAGCAGTACTTC.

The CDR3 is CASSIDLLYNEQFF. The CDR3, as DNA: TGTGCCAGTAGTATAGATCTACTATACAATGAGCAGTTCTTC. This chain uses TRBV19 with TRBJ2-1; D is ambiguous. The CDR3 is 14 amino acids. The V gene lost 0 bases and the J gene lost 4 bases, with 7 bases spanning the gap. Germline loops: CDR1 LNHDA, CDR2 SQIVND (reference sequence).

With regard to this clonotype: With a much larger clone just one base away, this may be a read error. The chain is built from TRBV10-2 and TRBJ2-3; no clear D gene. The V end was cut by 5 bases, the J end by 6 bases, with 9 bases between. The CDR3 has 12 residues. Germline CDR1 reads WSHSY; CDR2 reads SAAADI. The CDR3 DNA sequence: TGCGCCAGCAGTCAGAGTATTGATACGCAGTATTTT. Its protein product is CASSQSIDTQYF.

V and J are TRBV10-2 and TRBJ2-7, with a weak D call TRBD1 (5 bases). The CDR3 totals 15 residues. CDR1 is WSHSY and CDR2 is SAAADI in the germline V gene. V was pared by 4 bases and J by 4 bases, with 17 bases between. The CDR3 coding sequence is TGCGCCAGCAGTGTTGTCCGACAGAGTCCATACGAGCAGTACTTC. Its protein is CASSVVRQSPYEQYF.

Worth noting for this clonotype: At one end, the junction sequence differs from germline, possibly due to a read error. The chain links TRBV12-3 or TRBV12-4 to TRBJ1-5, with TRBD1 identical over 10 bases. This CDR3 is built from 16 residues. CDR3 in amino acids: CGSSLGGQGTPHHQHF. The CDR3 nucleotides read TGTGGCAGCAGTTTAGGGGGACAGGGGACACCGCATCACCAGCATTTT.

A word on this clonotype: The junction departs from the called germline gene at one end, perhaps through a read error. This sequence joins TRBV11-2 and TRBJ1-4, with D maybe TRBD1 (5 bases). Germline loops: CDR1 SGHAT, CDR2 FQNNGV. The CDR3 has 16 amino acids. The CDR3 DNA reads TGTGCCAGCAGCCCCCCCGGCTCGGGGCCAAATGCAAAACTGTTTTTT. It translates to CASSPPGSGPNAKLFF.

As to this clonotype: The missing conserved phenylalanine or tryptophan at the end of this CDR3 makes a read error likely. J is TRBJ2-1 and V is TRBV4-1, with D tentatively TRBD2 (6 bases). The CDR3 extends over 12 amino acids. From germline, CDR1 is MGHRA and CDR2 YSYEKL. The CDR3 nucleotides read TGCGCCAGCAGTCAAGATCTCGGGGGGCAGTTCCTC. Translated, it gives CASSQDLGGQFL.

This chain links TRBV7-9 with TRBJ2-5, with D hard to call. The germline V gene has CDR1 SEHNR and CDR2 FQNEAQ (reference sequence). V shed 1 base and J shed 4 bases, with 7 bases lying between them. The CDR3 sequence is 13 residues long. CDR3 DNA: TGTGCCAGCAGCTTAGATAGGACAGAGACCCAGTACTTC. This sequence encodes CASSLDRTETQYF.

A note on this clonotype: Since a much larger clone is just one base distant, this may be a read error. V and J are TRBV20-1 and TRBJ1-1; no definite D call. CDR1 and CDR2 from the germline V gene are DFQATT and SNEGSKA (reference sequence). This CDR3 contains 13 residues. The CDR3 DNA is TGCAGTGTTAGAGACCCCCTCCGGCTTGAAGCTTTCTTT. This gives the protein CSVRDPLRLEAFF.

This clonotype was seen many times. The chain uses TRBV7-8 and TRBJ2-7, with 8 bases lining up with TRBD1. The CDR3 is 15 residues long. Trimming removed 5 bases from V and 2 bases from J; junction bases left unmatched: 8. CDR1 is SGHVS, CDR2 FQNEAQ, per germline. The CDR3 loop reads CASSQTGGHAYEQYF. CDR3 nucleotide sequence: TGTGCCAGCAGCCAAACAGGGGGACACGCCTACGAGCAGTACTTC.

This clonotype was observed many times. The chain links TRBV29-1 to TRBJ1-2; D not resolved. The CDR3 runs 12 residues. CDR1 is SQVTM, CDR2 ANQGSEA, per germline. The V end lost 3 bases, the J end lost 4 bases, and 9 bases lay between the germline ends. The CDR3 coding sequence is TGCAGCGTTGACGTAATGGCCTATGGCTACACCTTC. It yields the protein CSVDVMAYGYTF.

As to this clonotype: It is likely a read error, because the conserved phenylalanine at the end of the CDR3 is missing. The chain combines TRBV11-1 with TRBJ2-5; D is undetermined. The CDR3 loop spans 16 amino acids. Germline CDR1 SGHAT, CDR2 FQDESV (reference sequence). V lost 1 base to trimming and J lost 4 bases, with 16 bases between them. CDR3 nucleotide sequence: TGTGCCAGCAGCTTAGATATTTACTCGGAGATAGAGACCCAGTACTTA. Translating gives CASSLDIYSEIETQYL.

With respect to this clonotype: The conserved phenylalanine or tryptophan is not found at the CDR3 terminus, so this likely reflects a read error. The J gene is TRBJ1-4, the V gene TRBV29-1; D unresolved. CDR3 size: 13 residues. Trimming took 6 bases from V and 1 from J, leaving 9 bases between them. Germline V gene data show CDR1 as SQVTM and CDR2 as ANQGSEA. The CDR3 sequence: CSVLAVTNEKLFL. The CDR3 coding sequence is TGCAGCGTCTTGGCTGTAACTAATGAAAAACTGTTTCTT.

The V and J genes are TRBV20-1 and TRBJ2-3; D unresolved. The CDR3 totals 17 residues. The V and J ends lost 0 bases and 2 bases respectively, with 18 bases between them. Germline loops: CDR1 DFQATT, CDR2 SNEGSKA (reference sequence). CDR3 sequence reads: CSARDPIHTGYTDTQYF. CDR3 DNA: TGCAGTGCTAGAGATCCGATTCACACGGGCTACACAGATACGCAGTATTTT.

Concerning this clonotype: With a much larger clone just one base away, this may be a read error. The chain carries TRBV20-1 and TRBJ1-3; D might be TRBD1 (5 bases). Germline V gene sequence: CDR1 DFQATT, CDR2 SNEGSKA (reference sequence). The CDR3 loop spans 14 amino acids. V was pared by 2 bases and J by 0 bases, with 8 bases between. The CDR3 DNA is TGCAGTGCTAGAAGACAGTCCTCTGGAAACACCATATATTTT. Protein product: CSARRQSSGNTIYF.

This clonotype showed up many times. This sequence joins TRBV4-3 and TRBJ2-7, with D possibly called TRBD1 or TRBD2 (6 bases each). Between the trimmed V and J ends, which lost 4 bases and 5 bases, there was a span of 18 bases. CDR1 and CDR2 from the germline V gene are LGHNA and YSLEER. CDR3 length equals 15 residues. CDR3 coding DNA: TGCGCCAGCAGCCCGAGTTCGAGGGGGGTGAACGAGCAGTACTTC. This translates into CASSPSSRGVNEQYF.

About this clonotype: The conserved final phenylalanine or tryptophan is absent from the CDR3, which likely points to a read error. V is TRBV6-5 and J is TRBJ1-1, with 8 positions matching TRBD1. Germline assignment: CDR1 MNHEY and CDR2 SVGAGI. V lost 2 bases to trimming and J lost 9 bases; unmatched junction nucleotides: 5. The CDR3 totals 13 residues. This CDR3 is CASSYGTGNKAFI. CDR3 coding DNA: TGTGCCAGCAGTTACGGGACAGGTAATAAAGCTTTCATT.

This clonotype was found many times. The rearrangement links TRBV6-5 to TRBJ2-3; 12 bases fit TRBD2. Per the germline V gene, CDR1 is MNHEY and CDR2 is SVGAGI. The CDR3 is made up of 15 amino acids. V dropped 8 bases and J dropped 2; count of bases not matched to a gene: 5. CDR3 nucleotide sequence: TGTGCCAGCGGACTAGCGGGGACCACCACAGATACGCAGTATTTT. This sequence encodes CASGLAGTTTDTQYF.

This chain connects TRBV20-1 to TRBJ2-1; TRBD2 matches 8 bases. The CDR3 runs 15 residues. The germline V gene encodes CDR1 DFQATT and CDR2 SNEGSKA (reference sequence). After removal of 3 bases from V and 10 bases from J, the junction contained 14 bases not matched to a gene. The CDR3 nucleotides read TGCAGTGCTAGCTACGCGCTAGCGGGTGTCGACGAGCAGTTCTTC. Translating it yields CSASYALAGVDEQFF.

Points on this clonotype: This may come from a read error, since a much larger clone is one base off. V usage is TRBV5-6 and J usage is TRBJ2-5; 10 bases are shared with TRBD1. Germline loops: CDR1 SGHDT, CDR2 YYEEEE. The CDR3 spans 13 residues. The CDR3 loop is CASSYGQGETEYF. The CDR3 region has the DNA TGTGCCAGCAGCTATGGACAGGGGGAGACCGAGTACTTC.

In regard to this clonotype: A read error may produce the germline difference seen at one junction end. The chain uses TRBV20-1 and TRBJ2-5, with D perhaps being TRBD1 or TRBD2 (5 bases each). The CDR3 is made up of 16 amino acids. Germline V lookup: CDR1 DFQATT, CDR2 SNEGSKA (reference sequence). CDR3 sequence: CTARDLERGVHETQYF. The CDR3 DNA reads TGCACTGCTAGAGATCTCGAAAGAGGGGTCCACGAGACCCAGTACTTC.

As to this clonotype: Since no conserved phenylalanine or tryptophan closes the CDR3, a read error is the likely cause. The V call is TRBV29-1, the J call TRBJ1-1; weak D call: TRBD1 (5 bases). Trimming took 7 bases from V and 4 from J, leaving 19 bases between them. The CDR3 length is 14 residues. From germline, CDR1 is SQVTM and CDR2 ANQGSEA. The DNA of the CDR3 is TGCAGCGCCCACGGGACCGTTATGAGCACTGAAGCTTTCTTA. Translated, it gives CSAHGTVMSTEAFL.

This clonotype has just one count. The CDR3 does not close with the conserved phenylalanine or tryptophan, likely indicating a read error. The rearrangement joins TRBV20-1 to TRBJ1-5, with D perhaps matching TRBD1 (5 bases). Looked up from germline, CDR1 is DFQATT and CDR2 is SNEGSKA (reference sequence). The CDR3 is 13 amino acids. CDR3 in amino acids: CNASEGFLQPQHY. The CDR3 DNA sequence: TGCAATGCTAGCGAGGGGTTCCTACAGCCCCAGCATTAT.

Of note for this clonotype: The missing conserved phenylalanine or tryptophan at the end of this CDR3 makes a read error likely. The chain has TRBV12-3 or TRBV12-4 and TRBJ1-3; D not certain. This CDR3 comprises 14 residues. CDR3: CASSRGASGNTIYS. The CDR3 DNA reads as TGTGCCAGCAGCCGGGGAGCCTCTGGGAACACCATATATTCT.

Concerning this clonotype itself: One end of the junction is discordant with germline, which a read error may explain. V usage is TRBV6-2 or TRBV6-3 and J usage is TRBJ2-3; TRBD2 aligns across 7 bases. The CDR3 extends over 14 amino acids. Germline assignment: CDR1 MNHEY and CDR2 SVGEGT. CDR3 coding DNA: TGTGCCAGCAGTTACGTGGGAGGGGCAGATACGCAGTGTTTT. It yields the protein CASSYVGGADTQCF.

With respect to this clonotype: The junction differs from germline at one of its ends, possibly a read error. The chain employs TRBV11-2 and TRBJ2-1; D might be TRBD2 (6 bases). The CDR3 spans 12 residues. The germline V gene encodes CDR1 SGHAT and CDR2 FQNNGV. In nucleotides, the CDR3 is TGTGCCAGCAGCGGATGGACTAATGTGCAGTTCTTC. Amino acid sequence: CASSGWTNVQFF.

A remark on this clonotype: Mismatch with germline at one junction end may stem from a read error. V usage is TRBV28 and J usage is TRBJ1-1; D not certain. The CDR3 is made up of 14 amino acids. In germline, CDR1 is MDHEN, CDR2 SYDVKM. The CDR3 coding sequence is TGTGCCAGCAGTTTTAACATGATGAACACTGAAACTATCTTT. Amino acids: CASSFNMMNTETIF.

The V and J genes are TRBV11-2 and TRBJ2-7, with 8 positions matching TRBD2. The germline gives CDR1 SGHAT, CDR2 FQNNGV. The CDR3 extends over 15 amino acids. V gave up 10 bases and J gave up 5 bases; unmatched junction bases: 16. The CDR3 reads CANRTPGTRYHEQYF. The CDR3 nucleotides read TGTGCCAACAGGACCCCCGGGACTAGGTATCACGAGCAGTACTTC.

Concerning this clonotype: A read error is likely, as this CDR3 ends without the conserved phenylalanine or tryptophan. It is unclear where the CDR3 begins or ends on the DNA, so no DNA is shown, and the CDR3 is as TCRdb lists it. The rearrangement joins TRBV11-2 to TRBJ2-1; the table gives TRBD1 as D, unverified against the DNA. CDR1 and CDR2 (germline): SGHAT, FQNNGV. The CDR3 contains 13 residues when both ends are counted. CDR3 region: CARSFIGHQGEFY.

With respect to this clonotype: A clone one base away is much larger, so this may be a read error. The chain couples TRBV5-6 to TRBJ1-6, with TRBD1 matching over 9 bases. The CDR3 is made up of 14 amino acids. Looked up from germline, CDR1 is SGHDT and CDR2 is YYEEEE. This CDR3 reads CASSKQGALSLLHF. In nucleotides, the CDR3 is TGTGCCAGCAGCAAACAGGGGGCTCTTTCACTCCTCCACTTT.

The chain links TRBV29-1 to TRBJ2-1; 7 nucleotides line up with TRBD2. V shed 7 bases, J shed 8 bases, and the junction held 5 bases outside the gene matches. The CDR3 runs to 11 residues. Germline V gene lookup returns CDR1 SQVTM and CDR2 ANQGSEA. CDR3 bases: TGCAGCGACCTGGGAGGGTATGAGCAGTTCTTC. Its protein is CSDLGGYEQFF.